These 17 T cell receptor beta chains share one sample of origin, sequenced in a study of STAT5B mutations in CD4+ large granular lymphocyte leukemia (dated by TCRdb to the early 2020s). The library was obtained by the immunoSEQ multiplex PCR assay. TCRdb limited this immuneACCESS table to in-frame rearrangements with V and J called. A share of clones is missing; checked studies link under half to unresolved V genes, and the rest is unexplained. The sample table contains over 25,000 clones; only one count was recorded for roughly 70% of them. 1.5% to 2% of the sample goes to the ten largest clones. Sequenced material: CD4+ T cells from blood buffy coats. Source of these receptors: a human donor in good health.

The CDR3 protein is CASSLSLGQVEAFF. In DNA, the CDR3 is TGTGCCAGCAGCCTAAGCCTCGGACAAGTTGAAGCTTTCTTT. The rearrangement links TRBV7-2 to TRBJ1-1; maybe TRBD1 (5 bases). The CDR3 spans 14 residues. The germline V gene has CDR1 SGHTA and CDR2 FQGNSA. Trimming shortened V by 5 bases and J by 7 bases, and 17 bases separated the two germline ends.

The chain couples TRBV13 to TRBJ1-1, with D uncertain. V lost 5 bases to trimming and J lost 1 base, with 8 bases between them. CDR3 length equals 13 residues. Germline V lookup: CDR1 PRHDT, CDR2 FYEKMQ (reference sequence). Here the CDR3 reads CASSPRKNTEAFF. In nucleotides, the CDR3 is TGTGCCAGCAGCCCCCGGAAGAACACTGAAGCTTTCTTT.

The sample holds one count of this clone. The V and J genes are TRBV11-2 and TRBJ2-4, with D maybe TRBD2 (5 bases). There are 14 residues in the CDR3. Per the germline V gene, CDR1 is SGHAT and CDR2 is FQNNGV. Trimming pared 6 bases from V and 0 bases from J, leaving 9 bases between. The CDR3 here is CASRSGIAKNIQYF. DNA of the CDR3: TGTGCCAGCAGGTCGGGGATAGCCAAAAACATTCAGTACTTC.

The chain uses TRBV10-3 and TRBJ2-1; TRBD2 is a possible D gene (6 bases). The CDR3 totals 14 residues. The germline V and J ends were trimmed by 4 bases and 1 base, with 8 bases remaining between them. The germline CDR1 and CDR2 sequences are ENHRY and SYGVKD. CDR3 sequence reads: CAISGLGSYNEQFF. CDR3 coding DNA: TGTGCCATCAGTGGACTAGGGTCCTACAATGAGCAGTTCTTC.

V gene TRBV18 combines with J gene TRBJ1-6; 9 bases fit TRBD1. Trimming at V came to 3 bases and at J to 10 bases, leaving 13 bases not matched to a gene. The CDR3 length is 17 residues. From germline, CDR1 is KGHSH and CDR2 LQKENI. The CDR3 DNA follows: TGTGCCAGCTCACCGGGAAATTTGGACAGGGGCGAGTCACCCCTCCACTTT. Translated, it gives CASSPGNLDRGESPLHF.

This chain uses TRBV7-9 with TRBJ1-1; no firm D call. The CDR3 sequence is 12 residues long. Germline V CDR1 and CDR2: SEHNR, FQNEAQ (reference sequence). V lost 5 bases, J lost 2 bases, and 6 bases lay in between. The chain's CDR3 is CASSLKNTEAFF. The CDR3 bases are TGTGCCAGCAGCCTCAAAAACACTGAAGCTTTCTTT.

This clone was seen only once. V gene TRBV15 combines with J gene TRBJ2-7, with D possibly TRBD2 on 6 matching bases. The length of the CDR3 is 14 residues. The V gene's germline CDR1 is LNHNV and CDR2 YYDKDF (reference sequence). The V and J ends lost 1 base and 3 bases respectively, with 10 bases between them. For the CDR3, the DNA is TGTGCCACCAGCAGAGGAGGGGACTTCTACGAGCAGTACTTC. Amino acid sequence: CATSRGGDFYEQYF.

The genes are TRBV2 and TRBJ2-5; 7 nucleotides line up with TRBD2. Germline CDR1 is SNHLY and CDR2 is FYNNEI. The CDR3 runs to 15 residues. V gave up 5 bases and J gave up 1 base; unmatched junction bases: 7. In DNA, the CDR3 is TGTGCCAGCAGTCTCCCTAGCGGAGTCCAAGAGACCCAGTACTTC. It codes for CASSLPSGVQETQYF.

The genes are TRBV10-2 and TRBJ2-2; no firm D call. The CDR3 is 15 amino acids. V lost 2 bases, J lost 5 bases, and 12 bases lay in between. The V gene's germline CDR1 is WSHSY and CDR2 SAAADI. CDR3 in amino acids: CASSEPGRYTGELFF. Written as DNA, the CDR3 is TGCGCCAGCAGTGAGCCGGGCCGTTATACCGGGGAGCTGTTTTTT.

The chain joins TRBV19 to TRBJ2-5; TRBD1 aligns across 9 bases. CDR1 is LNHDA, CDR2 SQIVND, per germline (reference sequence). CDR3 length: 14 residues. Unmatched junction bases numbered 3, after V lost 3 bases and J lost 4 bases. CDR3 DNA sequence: TGTGCCAGTAGTATGGGACAGGGCATAGAGACCCAGTACTTC. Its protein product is CASSMGQGIETQYF.

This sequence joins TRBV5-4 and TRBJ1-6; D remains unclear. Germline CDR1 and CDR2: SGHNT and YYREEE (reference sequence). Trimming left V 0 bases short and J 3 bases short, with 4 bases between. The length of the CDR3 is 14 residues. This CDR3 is CASSLEVYNSPLHF. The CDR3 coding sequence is TGTGCCAGCAGCTTGGAAGTCTATAATTCACCCCTCCACTTT.

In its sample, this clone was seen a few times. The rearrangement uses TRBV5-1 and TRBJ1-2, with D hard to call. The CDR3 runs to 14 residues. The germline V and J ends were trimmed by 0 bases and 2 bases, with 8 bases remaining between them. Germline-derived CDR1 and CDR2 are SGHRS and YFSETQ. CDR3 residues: CASSLDPSNYGYTF. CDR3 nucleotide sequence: TGCGCCAGCAGCTTGGATCCTTCCAACTATGGCTACACCTTC.

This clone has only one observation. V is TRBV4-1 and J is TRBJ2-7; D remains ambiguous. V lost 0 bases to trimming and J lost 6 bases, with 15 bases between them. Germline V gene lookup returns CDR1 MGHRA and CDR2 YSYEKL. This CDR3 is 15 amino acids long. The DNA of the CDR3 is TGCGCCAGCAGCCAAGAGACGGAGTTCCCCGGCGAGCAGTACTTC. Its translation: CASSQETEFPGEQYF.

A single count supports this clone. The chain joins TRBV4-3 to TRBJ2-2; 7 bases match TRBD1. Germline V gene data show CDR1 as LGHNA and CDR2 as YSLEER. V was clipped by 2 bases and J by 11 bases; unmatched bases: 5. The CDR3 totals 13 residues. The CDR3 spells CASSQLRGRELFF. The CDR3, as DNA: TGCGCCAGCAGCCAACTAAGGGGGCGCGAGCTGTTTTTT.

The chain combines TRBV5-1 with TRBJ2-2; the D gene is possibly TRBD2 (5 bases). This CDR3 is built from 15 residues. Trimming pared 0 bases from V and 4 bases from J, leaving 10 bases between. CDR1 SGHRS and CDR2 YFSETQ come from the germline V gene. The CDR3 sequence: CASSLEPGITGELFF. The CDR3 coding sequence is TGCGCCAGCAGCTTGGAACCGGGGATCACCGGGGAGCTGTTTTTT.

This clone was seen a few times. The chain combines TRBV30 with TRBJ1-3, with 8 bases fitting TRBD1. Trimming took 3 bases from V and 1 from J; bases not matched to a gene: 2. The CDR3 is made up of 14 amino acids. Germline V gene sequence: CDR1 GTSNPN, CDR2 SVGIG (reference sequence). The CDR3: CAWRTGASGNTIYF. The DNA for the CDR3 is TGTGCCTGGAGGACAGGGGCTTCTGGAAACACCATATATTTT.

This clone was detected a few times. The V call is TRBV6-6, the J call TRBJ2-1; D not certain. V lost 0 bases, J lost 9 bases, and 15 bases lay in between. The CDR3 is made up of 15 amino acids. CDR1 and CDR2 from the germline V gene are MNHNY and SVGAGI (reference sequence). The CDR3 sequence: CASSYSSQITAEQFF. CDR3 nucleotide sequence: TGTGCCAGCAGTTACTCGAGTCAGATAACTGCTGAGCAGTTCTTC.